This T cell receptor beta chain derives from a study of CD8 T cells in ankylosing spondylitis. Notes on the study in general: Certain motif variants had earlier appeared in reactive arthritis synovial fluid and blood. Ankylosing spondylitis blood appeared to be characterized by a TCR beta motif of several highly homologous variants. Matched synovial fluid from ankylosing spondylitis patients was reported to be enriched for disease-linked clones.

For TCR beta, libraries came from quantitative 5'-RACE with molecular barcodes. TCRdb recomputed calls from the 5' RACE reads with MiXCR, one row per CDR3 protein. The table includes some 33,000 distinct CDR3 sequences, 14% detected once. This clonotype was seen more than once but under ten times. Its target is unknown. The CDR3 is made up of 14 amino acids. The germline CDR1 and CDR2 sequences are SQVTM and ANQGSEA. Between the trimmed V and J ends, which lost 7 bases and 0 bases, there was a span of 14 bases. The gene calls are TRBV29-1 and TRBJ2-3; D is unresolved. Material: blood. The receptor comes from a male donor with ankylosing spondylitis or in good health (not recorded which). In DNA form, the CDR3 reads TGCAGCGCCCTCTTGGGCCTCAGCACAGATACGCAGTATTTT. It specifies CSALLGLSTDTQYF.